This T cell receptor (beta chain) was captured in a study of T cell changes during pregnancy in multiple sclerosis. The ends were cut back, 2 bases at V and 2 bases at J, with 6 bases in the middle. The V gene's germline CDR1 is MNHEY and CDR2 SVGAGI. This CDR3 has 13 residues. This clone was seen a handful of times. The data were produced by immunoSEQ multiplex PCR, yet TCRdb's version contains in-frame clones alone and is incomplete. The sample includes about 80,000 clones, about 91% of them seen just once. Sequencing used peripheral blood, obtained before pregnancy. This TCR derives from a female donor with multiple sclerosis, enrolled in a pregnancy study. The chain is built from TRBV6-5 and TRBJ1-2; D unclear. The CDR3 is CASSYDTNYGYTF. The CDR3 DNA sequence: TGTGCCAGCAGTTACGACACCAACTATGGCTACACCTTC.